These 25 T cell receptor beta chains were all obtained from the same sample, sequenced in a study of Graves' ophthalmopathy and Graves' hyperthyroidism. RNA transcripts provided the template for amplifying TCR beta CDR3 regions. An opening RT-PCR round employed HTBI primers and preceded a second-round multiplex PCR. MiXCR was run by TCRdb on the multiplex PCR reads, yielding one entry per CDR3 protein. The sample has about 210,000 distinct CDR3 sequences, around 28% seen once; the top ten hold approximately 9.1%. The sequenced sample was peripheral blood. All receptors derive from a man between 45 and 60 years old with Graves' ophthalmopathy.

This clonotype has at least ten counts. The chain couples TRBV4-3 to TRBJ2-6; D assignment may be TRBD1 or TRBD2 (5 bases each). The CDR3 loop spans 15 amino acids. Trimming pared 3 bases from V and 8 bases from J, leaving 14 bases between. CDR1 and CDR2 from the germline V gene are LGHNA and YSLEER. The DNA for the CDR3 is TGCGCCAGCAGCCATGGGACGGGTTTGTCCAACGTCCTGACTTTC. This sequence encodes CASSHGTGLSNVLTF.

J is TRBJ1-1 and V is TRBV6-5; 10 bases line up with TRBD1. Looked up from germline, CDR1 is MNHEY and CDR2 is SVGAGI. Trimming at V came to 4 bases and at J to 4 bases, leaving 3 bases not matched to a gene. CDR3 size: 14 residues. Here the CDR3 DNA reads TGTGCCAGCAGTTCGGGACAGGGGAGCACTGAAGCTTTCTTT. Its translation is CASSSGQGSTEAFF.

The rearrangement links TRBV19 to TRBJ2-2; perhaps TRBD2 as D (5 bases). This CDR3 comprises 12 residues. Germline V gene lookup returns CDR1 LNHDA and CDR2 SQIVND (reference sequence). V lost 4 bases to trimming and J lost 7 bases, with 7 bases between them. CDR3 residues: CASSTAVGELFF. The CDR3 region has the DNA TGTGCCAGTAGTACAGCGGTCGGGGAGCTGTTTTTT.

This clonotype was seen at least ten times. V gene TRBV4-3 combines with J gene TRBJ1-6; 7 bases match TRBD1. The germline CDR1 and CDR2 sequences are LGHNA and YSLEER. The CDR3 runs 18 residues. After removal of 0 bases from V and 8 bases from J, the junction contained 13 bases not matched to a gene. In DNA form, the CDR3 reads TGCGCCAGCAGCCAAGATGCTAGCATGACAGGGCGACATTCACCCCTCCACTTT. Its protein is CASSQDASMTGRHSPLHF.

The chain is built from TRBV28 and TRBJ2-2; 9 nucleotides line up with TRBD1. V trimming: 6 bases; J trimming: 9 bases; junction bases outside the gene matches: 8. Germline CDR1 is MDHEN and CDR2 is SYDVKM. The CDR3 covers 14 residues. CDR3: CASRDRGGLWELFF. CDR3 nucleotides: TGTGCCAGCAGAGACAGGGGGGGATTATGGGAGCTGTTTTTT.

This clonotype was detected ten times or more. The CDR3 loop is CASSYKSIHGYTF. For the CDR3, the DNA is TGTGCCAGCAGTTACAAAAGTATCCATGGCTACACCTTC. The chain recombines TRBV6-5 with TRBJ1-2; no firm D call. The CDR3 runs 13 residues. CDR1 and CDR2 (germline): MNHEY, SVGAGI. Trimming removed 2 bases at V and 6 bases at J, with 10 bases between.

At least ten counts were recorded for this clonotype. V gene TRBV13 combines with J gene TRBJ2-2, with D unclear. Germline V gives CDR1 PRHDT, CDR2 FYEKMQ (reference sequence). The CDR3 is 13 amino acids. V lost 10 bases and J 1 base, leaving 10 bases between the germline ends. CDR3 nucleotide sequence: TGTGCCACTCGAGCAGAGAACACCGGGGAGCTGTTTTTT. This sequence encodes CATRAENTGELFF.

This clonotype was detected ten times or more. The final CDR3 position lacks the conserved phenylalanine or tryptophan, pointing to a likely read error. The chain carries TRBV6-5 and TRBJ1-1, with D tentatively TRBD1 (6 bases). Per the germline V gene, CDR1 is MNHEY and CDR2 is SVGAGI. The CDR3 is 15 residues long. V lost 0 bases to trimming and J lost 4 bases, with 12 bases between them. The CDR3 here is CASSYSGGRGTEAFL. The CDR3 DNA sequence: TGTGCCAGCAGTTACTCTGGGGGCCGAGGCACTGAAGCTTTCCTT.

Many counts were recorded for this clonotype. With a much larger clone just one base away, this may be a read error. This CDR3 is CASSSDGGRYTEAFF. The CDR3 DNA reads TGTGCCAGCAGCTCAGATGGGGGGCGGTACACTGAAGCTTTCTTT. The chain carries TRBV7-9 and TRBJ1-1; possibly TRBD1 for D (6 bases). Germline values: CDR1 SEHNR, CDR2 FQNEAQ (reference sequence). This CDR3 is 15 amino acids long. Trimming stripped 4 bases from V and 3 bases from J, with 15 bases between. The full variable domain, with the rest looked up from reference TRBV7-9 and TRBJ1-1, is DTGVSQNPRHKITKRGQNVTFRCDPISEHNRLYWYRQTLGQGPEFLTYFQNEAQLEKSRLLSDRFSAERPKGSFSTLEIQRTEQGDSAMYLCASSSDGGRYTEAFFGQGTRLTVV.

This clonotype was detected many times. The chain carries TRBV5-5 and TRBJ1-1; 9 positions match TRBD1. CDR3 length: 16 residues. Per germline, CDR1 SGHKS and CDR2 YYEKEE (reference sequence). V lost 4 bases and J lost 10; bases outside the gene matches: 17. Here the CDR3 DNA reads TGTGCCAGCAGCCCCGGGACAGGGAGAATGATTCTCCGAGCTTTCTTT. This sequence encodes CASSPGTGRMILRAFF.

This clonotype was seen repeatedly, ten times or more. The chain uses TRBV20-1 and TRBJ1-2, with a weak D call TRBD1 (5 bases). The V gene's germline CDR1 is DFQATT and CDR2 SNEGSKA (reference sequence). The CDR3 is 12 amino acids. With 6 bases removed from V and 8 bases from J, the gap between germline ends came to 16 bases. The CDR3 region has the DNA TGCAGTGCGAGTGGGGCGCGCAAGGGCTACACCTTC. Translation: CSASGARKGYTF.

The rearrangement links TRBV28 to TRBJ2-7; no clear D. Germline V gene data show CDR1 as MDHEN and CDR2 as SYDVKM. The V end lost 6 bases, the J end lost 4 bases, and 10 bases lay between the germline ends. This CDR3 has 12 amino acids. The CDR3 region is CASSSDRYEQYF. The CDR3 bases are TGTGCCAGCAGCTCTGATAGATACGAGCAGTACTTC.

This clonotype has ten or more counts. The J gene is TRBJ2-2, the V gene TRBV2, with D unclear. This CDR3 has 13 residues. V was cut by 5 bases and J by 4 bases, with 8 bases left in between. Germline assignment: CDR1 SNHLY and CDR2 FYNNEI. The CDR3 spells CASSPLGTGELFF. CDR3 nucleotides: TGTGCCAGCAGTCCCTTAGGCACCGGGGAGCTGTTTTTT.

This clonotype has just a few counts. CDR3 in amino acids: CASSYKGRETQYF. The CDR3 DNA sequence: TGTGCCAGCAGTTACAAAGGGCGAGAGACCCAGTACTTC. This chain links TRBV6-5 with TRBJ2-5, with D unclear. Trimming left V 2 bases short and J 4 bases short, with 8 bases between. Germline lookup yields CDR1 MNHEY and CDR2 SVGAGI. The CDR3 loop spans 13 amino acids.

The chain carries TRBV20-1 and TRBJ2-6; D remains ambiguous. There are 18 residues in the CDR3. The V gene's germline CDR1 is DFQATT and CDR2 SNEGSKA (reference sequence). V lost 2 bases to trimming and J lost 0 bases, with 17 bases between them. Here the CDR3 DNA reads TGCAGTGCTAGATGGGCTTCTGCTTCCCGCTCTGGGGCCAACGTCCTGACTTTC. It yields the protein CSARWASASRSGANVLTF.

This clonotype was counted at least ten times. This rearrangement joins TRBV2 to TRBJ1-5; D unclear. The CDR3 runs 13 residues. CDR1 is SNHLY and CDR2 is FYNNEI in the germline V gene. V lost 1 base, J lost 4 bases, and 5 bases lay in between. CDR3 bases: TGTGCCAGCAGTGAAGATTATAATCAGCCCCAGCATTTT. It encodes CASSEDYNQPQHF.

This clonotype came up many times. The CDR3 region is CASSLLLGDEQYF. CDR3 DNA: TGTGCCAGCAGCTTATTACTAGGGGATGAGCAGTACTTC. The chain combines TRBV7-6 with TRBJ2-7; TRBD1 or TRBD2 may be the D gene (5 bases each). In germline, CDR1 is SGHVS, CDR2 FNYEAQ. The CDR3 loop spans 13 amino acids. Trimming removed 2 bases from V and 7 bases from J, with 12 bases in between.

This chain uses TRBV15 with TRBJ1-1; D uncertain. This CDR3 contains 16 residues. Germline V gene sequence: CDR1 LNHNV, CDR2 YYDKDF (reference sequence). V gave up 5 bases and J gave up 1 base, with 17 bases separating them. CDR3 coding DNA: TGTGCCACCAGCGAAAACGCCTGGCAGAAGAACACTGAAGCTTTCTTT. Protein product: CATSENAWQKNTEAFF.

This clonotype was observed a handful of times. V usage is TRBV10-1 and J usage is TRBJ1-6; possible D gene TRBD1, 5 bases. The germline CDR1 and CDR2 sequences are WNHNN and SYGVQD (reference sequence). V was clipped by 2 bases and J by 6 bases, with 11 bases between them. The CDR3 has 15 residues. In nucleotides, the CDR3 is TGCGCCAGCAGTGAGGGGAAGACAGCTAATTCACCCCTCCACTTT. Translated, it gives CASSEGKTANSPLHF.

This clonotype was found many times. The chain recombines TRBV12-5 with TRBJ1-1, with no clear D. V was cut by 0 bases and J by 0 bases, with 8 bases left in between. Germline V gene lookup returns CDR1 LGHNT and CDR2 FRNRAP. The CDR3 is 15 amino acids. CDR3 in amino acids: CASGLVPELNTEAFF. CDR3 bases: TGTGCTAGTGGTTTGGTTCCAGAACTGAACACTGAAGCTTTCTTT.

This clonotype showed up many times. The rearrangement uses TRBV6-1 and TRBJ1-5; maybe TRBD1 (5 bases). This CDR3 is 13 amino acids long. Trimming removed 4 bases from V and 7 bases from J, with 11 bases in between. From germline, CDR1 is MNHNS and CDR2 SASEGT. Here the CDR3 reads CASSGGRQQPQHF. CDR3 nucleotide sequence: TGTGCCAGCAGTGGGGGGAGACAGCAGCCCCAGCATTTT.

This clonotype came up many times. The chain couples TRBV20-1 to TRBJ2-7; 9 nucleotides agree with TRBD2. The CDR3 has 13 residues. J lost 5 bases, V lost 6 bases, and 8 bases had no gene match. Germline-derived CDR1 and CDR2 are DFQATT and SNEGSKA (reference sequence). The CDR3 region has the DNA TGCAGTGCCGTAGCGGGAGCTATAAACGAGCAGTACTTC. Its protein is CSAVAGAINEQYF.

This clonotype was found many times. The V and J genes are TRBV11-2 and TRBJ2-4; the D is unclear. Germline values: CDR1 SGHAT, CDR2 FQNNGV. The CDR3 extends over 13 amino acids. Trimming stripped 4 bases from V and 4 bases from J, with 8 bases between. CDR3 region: CASSSLLKNIQYF. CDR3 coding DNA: TGTGCCAGCAGCTCTCTGCTAAAAAACATTCAGTACTTC.

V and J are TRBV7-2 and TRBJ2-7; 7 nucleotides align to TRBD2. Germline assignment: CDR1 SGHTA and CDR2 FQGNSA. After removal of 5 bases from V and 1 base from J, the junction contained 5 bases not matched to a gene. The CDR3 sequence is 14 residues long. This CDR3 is CASSPHSGSYEQYF. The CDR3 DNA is TGTGCCAGCAGCCCGCATAGCGGGTCCTACGAGCAGTACTTC.

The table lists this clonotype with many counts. The CDR3 sequence is CASSSSGTENTEAFF. CDR3 sequence (DNA): TGTGCCAGCAGTTCTTCCGGGACGGAGAACACTGAAGCTTTCTTT. The rearrangement links TRBV27 to TRBJ1-1; D is possibly TRBD1 (5 bases). This CDR3 is 15 amino acids long. Germline assignment: CDR1 MNHEY and CDR2 SMNVEV (reference sequence). V gave up 4 bases and J gave up 1 base, with 13 bases separating them.